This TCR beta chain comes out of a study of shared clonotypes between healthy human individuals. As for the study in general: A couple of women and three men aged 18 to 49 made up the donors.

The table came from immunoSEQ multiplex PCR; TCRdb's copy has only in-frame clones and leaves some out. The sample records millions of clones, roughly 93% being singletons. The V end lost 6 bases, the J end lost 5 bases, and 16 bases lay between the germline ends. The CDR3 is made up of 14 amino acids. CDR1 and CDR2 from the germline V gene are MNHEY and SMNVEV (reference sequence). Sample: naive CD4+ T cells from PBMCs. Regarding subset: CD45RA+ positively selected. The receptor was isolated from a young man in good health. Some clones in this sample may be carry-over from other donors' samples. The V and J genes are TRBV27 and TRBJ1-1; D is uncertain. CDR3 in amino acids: CASRFQTGWTEAFF. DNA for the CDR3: TGTGCCAGCAGATTTCAGACCGGCTGGACTGAAGCTTTCTTT.